Following are 28 T cell receptor beta chains from one sample sequenced in a study of blood T cell repertoires in COVID-19. Data came from immunoSEQ multiplex PCR; TCRdb stores just in-frame clones and leaves some out. Among around 58,000 clones listed, almost 85% were seen once. Sequences were obtained from peripheral blood. Receptors originate from a human donor in a cohort sampled during active COVID-19.

The chain combines TRBV11-2 with TRBJ2-5, with D possibly being TRBD1 (6 bases). Germline CDR1 is SGHAT and CDR2 is FQNNGV. Trimming removed 5 bases from V and 6 bases from J, with 13 bases in between. The CDR3 length is 13 residues. CDR3 sequence: CASSLGRGQTQYF. The DNA of the CDR3 is TGTGCCAGCAGCCTTGGCAGGGGACAGACCCAGTACTTC.

This chain links TRBV6-2 or TRBV6-3 with TRBJ2-3; tentative D call: TRBD1 (8 bases). Trimming took 6 bases from V and 4 from J, leaving 14 bases between them. The CDR3 is 14 amino acids. Germline V lookup: CDR1 MNHEY, CDR2 SVGEGT. DNA of the CDR3: TGTGCCAGCAGCGGACAGGGAGGGGCAGATACGCAGTATTTT. Protein: CASSGQGGADTQYF.

In its sample, this clone was seen a few times. The chain recombines TRBV25-1 with TRBJ1-2, with 8 nucleotides matching TRBD1. Per the germline V gene, CDR1 is MGHDK and CDR2 is SYGVNS. This CDR3 is 13 amino acids long. Losses at the gene ends were 8 bases for V and 4 bases for J; bases not matched to a gene: 6. The chain's CDR3 is CASGKTGAYGYTF. The CDR3 DNA reads TGTGCCAGCGGCAAGACAGGGGCCTATGGCTACACCTTC.

The V gene is TRBV5-5, the J gene TRBJ1-1; D call uncertain. Germline CDR1 is SGHKS and CDR2 is YYEKEE (reference sequence). This CDR3 region has 14 residues. The germline V and J ends were trimmed by 4 bases and 1 base, with 11 bases remaining between them. CDR3 nucleotides: TGTGCCAGCAGCCCTCAAACTGAGAACACTGAAGCTTTCTTT. Amino acids: CASSPQTENTEAFF.

This clone was observed a handful of times. The chain carries TRBV24-1 and TRBJ2-7; TRBD2 matches at 7 bases. Germline CDR1 reads KGHDR; CDR2 reads SFDVKD. Trimming cost V 9 bases and J 2 bases; bases outside gene matches: 6. This CDR3 is 13 amino acids long. The CDR3 DNA sequence: TGTGCCACCGCCCCGGGGGGTGCCTACGAGCAGTACTTC. Amino acid sequence: CATAPGGAYEQYF.

The CDR3 DNA follows: TGTGCCAGCAGCCAGTGGGCCCGGGGGGAGACCCAGTACTTC. Its protein product is CASSQWARGETQYF. J is TRBJ2-5 and V is TRBV14, with D maybe TRBD2 (6 bases). The germline gives CDR1 SGHDN, CDR2 FVKESK. The germline V and J ends were trimmed by 3 bases and 5 bases, with 13 bases remaining between them. The CDR3 is made up of 14 amino acids. Variable domain in full (rest from reference TRBV14 and TRBJ2-5): EAGVTQFPSHSVIEKGQTVTLRCDPISGHDNLYWYRRVMGKEIKFLLHFVKESKQDESGMPNNRFLAERTGGTYSTLKVQPAELEDSGVYFCASSQWARGETQYFGPGTRLLVL.

This chain connects TRBV27 to TRBJ1-1, with D perhaps TRBD1 (5 bases). There are 14 residues in the CDR3. The germline V gene encodes CDR1 MNHEY and CDR2 SMNVEV (reference sequence). V lost 5 bases and J lost 7, with 17 bases in between. The CDR3 sequence is CASSDGFAGIEAFF. The CDR3 DNA follows: TGTGCCAGCAGTGACGGTTTCGCAGGGATTGAAGCTTTCTTT.

This chain links TRBV12-3 or TRBV12-4 with TRBJ1-1; D unresolved. V was clipped by 1 base and J by 7 bases, with 7 bases between them. The CDR3 length is 12 residues. CDR3 amino acids: CASSLVRGEAFF. The CDR3 DNA reads TGTGCCAGCAGTTTAGTCCGGGGTGAAGCTTTCTTT.

This chain links TRBV20-1 with TRBJ2-3; D is uncertain. The CDR3 is 11 amino acids. V gave up 5 bases and J gave up 2 bases, with 5 bases separating them. Germline V gives CDR1 DFQATT, CDR2 SNEGSKA (reference sequence). As DNA, the CDR3 is TGCAGTGCTTTTAACACAGATACGCAGTATTTT. This sequence encodes CSAFNTDTQYF.

The chain combines TRBV21-1 with TRBJ2-3; the table gives TRBD1 as D, unverified against the DNA. TRBV21-1 is classified as a pseudogene. The CDR3 has 16 amino acids. CDR3 DNA sequence: TGTGCCAGCAGCAGCGGACAGGGAGTCGGCACAGATACGCAGTATTTT. Translating gives CASSSGQGVGTDTQYF.

V and J are TRBV5-6 and TRBJ1-2, with a possible D match to TRBD1 (6 bases). Germline values: CDR1 SGHDT, CDR2 YYEEEE. Trimming removed 6 bases at V and 4 bases at J, with 16 bases between. The CDR3 has 14 amino acids. The chain's CDR3 is CASTTGGAGYGYTF. DNA of the CDR3: TGTGCCAGCACCACGGGGGGGGCTGGCTATGGCTACACCTTC. The whole variable domain, filled in from reference TRBV5-6 and TRBJ1-2, reads DAGVTQSPTHLIKTRGQQVTLRCSPKSGHDTVSWYQQALGQGPQFIFQYYEEEERQRGNFPDRFSGHQFPNYSSELNVNALLLGDSALYLCASTTGGAGYGYTFGSGTRLTVV.

The DNA of the CDR3 is TGCGCCAGCAGAGGGGACAGTTCCTACGAGCAGTACTTC. Protein: CASRGDSSYEQYF. This rearrangement joins TRBV10-2 to TRBJ2-7, with 7 bases that match TRBD1. Germline-derived CDR1 and CDR2 are WSHSY and SAAADI. This CDR3 has 13 residues. Losses at the gene ends were 6 bases for V and 1 base for J; bases not matched to a gene: 3.

This chain connects TRBV6-2 or TRBV6-3 to TRBJ2-5, with D perhaps TRBD2 (5 bases). The CDR3 length is 13 residues. Trimming cost V 5 bases and J 5 bases, with 12 bases left between them. The V gene's germline CDR1 is MNHEY and CDR2 SVGEGT. CDR3 coding DNA: TGTGCCAGCAGTATAGCGCCGTGGGAGACCCAGTACTTC. Its translation: CASSIAPWETQYF.

The chain uses TRBV6-5 and TRBJ1-5, with 8 bases fitting TRBD1. V gave up 7 bases and J gave up 2 bases; unmatched junction bases: 4. CDR3 length: 14 residues. Per the germline V gene, CDR1 is MNHEY and CDR2 is SVGAGI. CDR3 loop: CASNPGQGNQPQHF. The CDR3, as DNA: TGTGCCAGCAACCCGGGACAGGGCAATCAGCCCCAGCATTTT.

The V and J genes are TRBV5-6 and TRBJ1-1; maybe TRBD1 (5 bases). There are 13 residues in the CDR3. Germline CDR1 reads SGHDT; CDR2 reads YYEEEE. The ends were cut back, 0 bases at V and 4 bases at J, with 7 bases in the middle. CDR3 in amino acids: CASSLAGVTEAFF. Written as DNA, the CDR3 is TGTGCCAGCAGCTTGGCGGGGGTCACTGAAGCTTTCTTT. Full variable domain (rest looked up from reference TRBV5-6 and TRBJ1-1): DAGVTQSPTHLIKTRGQQVTLRCSPKSGHDTVSWYQQALGQGPQFIFQYYEEEERQRGNFPDRFSGHQFPNYSSELNVNALLLGDSALYLCASSLAGVTEAFFGQGTRLTVV.

The chain joins TRBV29-1 to TRBJ2-7, with TRBD1 matching over 7 bases. The junction had 9 bases not matched to a gene; V was cut back by 4 bases and J by 3 bases. This CDR3 comprises 14 residues. Germline CDR1 and CDR2: SQVTM and ANQGSEA. As DNA, the CDR3 is TGCAGCGTTGGACAGGGAACTAGGGACTACGAGCAGTACTTC. This sequence encodes CSVGQGTRDYEQYF.

The V call is TRBV27, the J call TRBJ2-3, with D maybe TRBD2 (5 bases). Germline V gives CDR1 MNHEY, CDR2 SMNVEV (reference sequence). The CDR3 is made up of 13 amino acids. Trimming stripped 6 bases from V and 2 bases from J, with 9 bases between. The CDR3 nucleotides are TGTGCCAGCAGAACTAGAATCACAGATACGCAGTATTTT. The encoded protein is CASRTRITDTQYF.

The sample holds a few counts of this clone. The rearrangement joins TRBV7-8 to TRBJ1-5, with D perhaps TRBD1 (6 bases). The CDR3 runs to 17 residues. The V end lost 5 bases, the J end lost 2 bases, and 19 bases lay between the germline ends. Germline V CDR1 and CDR2: SGHVS, FQNEAQ. CDR3 region: CASSPTRGAPGNQPQHF. The CDR3 DNA is TGTGCCAGCAGCCCGACCCGGGGGGCGCCGGGCAATCAGCCCCAGCATTTT.

The V gene is TRBV5-8, the J gene TRBJ1-2; D uncertain. This CDR3 has 11 amino acids. CDR1 SGHTS and CDR2 YDEGEE come from the germline V gene. V dropped 1 base and J dropped 10 bases, with 8 bases sitting between them. DNA for the CDR3: TGTGCCAGCAGCTTGACATTCGTCTACACCTTC. This sequence encodes CASSLTFVYTF.

This clone showed up just a few times. The rearrangement links TRBV18 to TRBJ1-5; 7 bases match TRBD1. V gave up 6 bases and J gave up 1 base; unmatched junction bases: 9. CDR1 KGHSH and CDR2 LQKENI come from the germline V gene. The length of the CDR3 is 16 residues. CDR3 bases: TGTGCCAGCTCGCGCGCCCGGGACAGAAGCAATCAGCCCCAGCATTTT. Protein: CASSRARDRSNQPQHF. The whole variable domain, filled in from reference TRBV18 and TRBJ1-5, reads NAGVMQNPRHLVRRRGQEARLRCSPMKGHSHVYWYRQLPEEGLKFMVYLQKENIIDESGMPKERFSAEFPKEGPSILRIQQVVRGDSAAYFCASSRARDRSNQPQHFGDGTRLSIL.

The chain couples TRBV6-5 to TRBJ1-2; TRBD1 matches 8 bases. The CDR3 runs to 15 residues. Losses at the gene ends were 7 bases for V and 3 bases for J; bases not matched to a gene: 10. Germline CDR1 and CDR2: MNHEY and SVGAGI. CDR3 region: CASTSGTGLHYGYTF. The CDR3 DNA is TGTGCCAGCACCTCCGGGACAGGACTTCACTATGGCTACACCTTC.

In its sample, this clone was seen many times. V is TRBV27 and J is TRBJ1-2, with no clear D. V was clipped by 11 bases and J by 6 bases, with 19 bases between them. In germline, CDR1 is MNHEY, CDR2 SMNVEV (reference sequence). This CDR3 contains 13 residues. The CDR3 DNA reads TGTGCCCTCCAGCGGGCACTGAGGGATGGCTACACCTTC. Residues: CALQRALRDGYTF.

The chain combines TRBV3-1 (or the pseudogene TRBV3-2) with TRBJ2-3; 11 nucleotides align to TRBD2. V gave up 6 bases and J gave up 1 base; unmatched junction bases: 15. From germline, CDR1 is LGHDT and CDR2 YNNKEL (reference sequence). The CDR3 is made up of 19 amino acids. The CDR3 DNA reads as TGTGCCAGCAGTCATTTAATTACTAGCGGGGGCCTTCGCACAGATACGCAGTATTTT. It encodes CASSHLITSGGLRTDTQYF.

CDR3 DNA: TGTGCCATCCGTGCGTCCCAAGCTGGTGGCTACACCTTC. Protein product: CAIRASQAGGYTF. The chain joins TRBV10-3 to TRBJ1-2, with D unclear. Germline CDR1 is ENHRY and CDR2 is SYGVKD. V was shortened by 8 bases and J by 7 bases, with 17 bases between the two germline ends. CDR3 length: 13 residues.

The chain carries TRBV6-5 and TRBJ1-1; TRBD1 agrees at 7 bases. Germline values: CDR1 MNHEY, CDR2 SVGAGI. The CDR3 loop spans 11 amino acids. The trim removed 7 bases at V and 10 bases at J, leaving 6 bases unmatched. The CDR3, as DNA: TGTGCCAGCACTACAGGGGTGGGAGCTTTCTTT. Residues: CASTTGVGAFF.

The J gene is TRBJ2-5, the V gene TRBV4-3; perhaps TRBD2 as D (5 bases). CDR1 and CDR2 from the germline V gene are LGHNA and YSLEER. Deletions cut 2 bases from V and 5 bases from J, with 24 bases between. The CDR3 sequence is 18 residues long. Here the CDR3 reads CASSQKSSPRTAVETQYF. The CDR3 bases are TGCGCCAGCAGCCAAAAAAGTTCGCCTCGGACTGCGGTGGAGACCCAGTACTTC.

This chain connects TRBV6-6 to TRBJ2-4; D is perhaps TRBD2 (5 bases). The CDR3 sequence is 16 residues long. The germline V and J ends were trimmed by 0 bases and 1 base, with 10 bases remaining between them. Germline V gives CDR1 MNHNY, CDR2 SVGAGI (reference sequence). The CDR3 region is CASSYSSGLAKNIQYF. CDR3 coding DNA: TGTGCCAGCAGTTACTCGTCTGGACTGGCCAAAAACATTCAGTACTTC.

The CDR3 coding sequence is TGTGCCAGCAGCACCCGGACAGGGGAGGGCAATCAGCCCCAGCATTTT. Protein product: CASSTRTGEGNQPQHF. The chain joins TRBV7-8 to TRBJ1-5; TRBD1 aligns across 9 bases. This CDR3 has 16 residues. The germline V gene has CDR1 SGHVS and CDR2 FQNEAQ. V gave up 5 bases and J gave up 2 bases; unmatched junction bases: 7.